This T cell receptor (beta chain) is drawn from a study of long-term antiretroviral therapy in people with HIV. Sequencing relied on immunoSEQ assay v3.0, run at survey level. Produced via immunoSEQ multiplex PCR; TCRdb's table is partial and in-frame only. The table shows 45,000 or so clones, with less than 95% occurring only once. Ahead of DNA extraction, samples held about 0.95-11 million cryopreserved PBMC each. The junction had 11 bases not matched to a gene; V was cut back by 4 bases and J by 5 bases. The V gene's germline CDR1 is SNHLY and CDR2 FYNNEI. This CDR3 comprises 16 residues. In its sample, this clone was seen once. Its antigen is as yet unknown. Study-level results: Clonal expansions arising prior to ART prevailed in the repertoire at every time point. After ART, diversity increased yet remained lower than transplant donor controls.

The TCR comes from a man in his thirties or forties with HIV. V gene TRBV2 combines with J gene TRBJ2-1; 7 nucleotides match TRBD2. The sample here was unsorted PBMCs, taken around 9.2 years after starting antiretroviral therapy. The CDR3 coding sequence is TGTGCCAGCAGTGGGACGCTAGCGGAGGAACACAATGAGCAGTTCTTC. Its translation: CASSGTLAEEHNEQFF. Combining the CDR3 with reference TRBV2 and TRBJ2-1 gives the whole variable domain EPEVTQTPSHQVTQMGQEVILRCVPISNHLYFYWYRQILGQKVEFLVSFYNNEISEKSEIFDDQFSVERPDGSNFTLKIRSTKLEDSAMYFCASSGTLAEEHNEQFFGPGTRLTVL.